This T cell receptor beta chain emerged from a study of cytomegalovirus exposure and HLA in healthy donors. In the study overall: The roughly 120 million unique TCR beta sequences, from around 200 million T cells, were found by an earlier analysis. The Caucasian-associated ancestry cluster held 65% to 85% of roughly 370 genotyped donors. The study, taken as a whole, reports: Reports showed the classifier diagnosing cytomegalovirus status with high specificity and sensitivity. According to an earlier analysis, most TCR beta V segments yielded productive rearrangements about 90% or about 30% of the time.

This CDR3 is 14 amino acids long. The germline CDR1 and CDR2 sequences are SGHTA and FQGNSA. This clone was observed once. The antigen is unknown. It was with 60 Vbeta and 13 Jbeta primers that the PCR ran. Data came from immunoSEQ multiplex PCR; TCRdb stores just in-frame clones and leaves some out. The sample holds about 210,000 clones, about four fifths seen once. This TCR derives from a woman between 50 and 59 years old in good health and CMV-seropositive. Sequenced input: PBMCs. V and J are TRBV7-2 and TRBJ2-5, with D hard to call. TRBJ2-7 explains the end of the DNA better; the J call may be wrong. The CDR3 spells CASSFRRGIYEQYF. The CDR3 bases are TGTGCCAGCAGCTTCCGCCGAGGAATCTACGAGCAGTACTTC.